This TCR beta chain was captured in a study of somatic mutations in cytotoxic T cells in rheumatoid arthritis. The method was immunoSEQ multiplex PCR; TCRdb's version includes in-frame clones alone and lacks a portion of them. Among approximately 16,000 clones listed, 72% were seen once. Germline V gene sequence: CDR1 GTSNPN, CDR2 SVGIG (reference sequence). This CDR3 region has 12 residues. V dropped 0 bases and J dropped 3 bases, with 5 bases sitting between them. The table lists this clone with a few counts. This sequence joins TRBV30 and TRBJ1-1; D gene unclear. This clonotype originated in an adult with rheumatoid arthritis. What was sequenced was CD8+ T cells sorted from blood. The CDR3 region has the DNA TGTGCCTGGAGTGTAATGGACACTGAAGCTTTCTTT. Its protein is CAWSVMDTEAFF. The variable domain in full, with the rest retrieved from reference TRBV30 and TRBJ1-1, is SQTIHQWPATLVQPVGSPLSLECTVEGTSNPNLYWYRQAAGRGLQLLFYSVGIGQISSEVPQNLSASRPQDRQFILSSKKLLLSDSGFYLCAWSVMDTEAFFGQGTRLTVV.